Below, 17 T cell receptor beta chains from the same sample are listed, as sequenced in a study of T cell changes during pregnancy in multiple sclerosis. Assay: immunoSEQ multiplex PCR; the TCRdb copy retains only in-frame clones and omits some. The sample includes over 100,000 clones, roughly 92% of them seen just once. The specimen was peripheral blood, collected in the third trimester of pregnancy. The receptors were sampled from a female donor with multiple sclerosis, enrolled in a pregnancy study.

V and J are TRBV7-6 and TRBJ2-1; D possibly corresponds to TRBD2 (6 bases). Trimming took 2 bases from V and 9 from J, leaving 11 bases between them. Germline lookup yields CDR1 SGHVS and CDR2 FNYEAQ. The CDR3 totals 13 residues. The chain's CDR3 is CASSLWGGVEQFF. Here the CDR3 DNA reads TGTGCCAGCAGCTTATGGGGCGGGGTTGAGCAGTTCTTC.

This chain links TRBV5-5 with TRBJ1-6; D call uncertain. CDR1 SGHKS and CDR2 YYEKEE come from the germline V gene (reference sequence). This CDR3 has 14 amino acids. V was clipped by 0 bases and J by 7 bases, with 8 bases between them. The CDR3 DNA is TGTGCCAGCAGCTTGGGGCCCGCAAATTCACCCCTCCACTTT. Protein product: CASSLGPANSPLHF.

The CDR3 DNA reads TGTGCCAGTAGTATTCAGGGGAATAGAGCTAACTATGGCTACACCTTC. Translation gives CASSIQGNRANYGYTF. The chain joins TRBV19 to TRBJ1-2, with a weak D call TRBD1 (6 bases). The germline V gene encodes CDR1 LNHDA and CDR2 SQIVND (reference sequence). V was trimmed by 3 bases and J by 0 bases, leaving 14 bases between them. This CDR3 is built from 16 residues.

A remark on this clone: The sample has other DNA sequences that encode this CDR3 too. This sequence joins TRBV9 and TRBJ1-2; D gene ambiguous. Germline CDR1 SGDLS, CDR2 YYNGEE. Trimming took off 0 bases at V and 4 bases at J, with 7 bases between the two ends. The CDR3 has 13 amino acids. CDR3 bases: TGTGCCAGCAGCGTAGTGGGAGGCTATGGCTACACCTTC. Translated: CASSVVGGYGYTF.

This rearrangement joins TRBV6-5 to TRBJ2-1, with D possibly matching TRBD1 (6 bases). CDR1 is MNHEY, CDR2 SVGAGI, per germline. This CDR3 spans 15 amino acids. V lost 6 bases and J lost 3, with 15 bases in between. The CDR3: CASSPTGTFYNEQFF. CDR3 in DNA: TGTGCCAGCAGCCCCACCGGGACATTCTACAATGAGCAGTTCTTC.

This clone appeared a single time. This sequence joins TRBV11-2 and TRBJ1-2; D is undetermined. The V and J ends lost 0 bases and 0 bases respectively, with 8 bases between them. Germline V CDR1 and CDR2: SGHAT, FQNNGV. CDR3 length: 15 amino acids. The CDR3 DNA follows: TGTGCCAGCAGCTTAGAACAGATAGCTAACTATGGCTACACCTTC. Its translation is CASSLEQIANYGYTF.

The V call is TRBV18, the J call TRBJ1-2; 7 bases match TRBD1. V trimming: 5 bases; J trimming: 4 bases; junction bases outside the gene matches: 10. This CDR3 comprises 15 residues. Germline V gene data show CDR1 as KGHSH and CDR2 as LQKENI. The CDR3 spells CASSTFRGNVYGYTF. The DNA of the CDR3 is TGTGCCAGCTCAACATTCAGGGGGAATGTCTATGGCTACACCTTC.

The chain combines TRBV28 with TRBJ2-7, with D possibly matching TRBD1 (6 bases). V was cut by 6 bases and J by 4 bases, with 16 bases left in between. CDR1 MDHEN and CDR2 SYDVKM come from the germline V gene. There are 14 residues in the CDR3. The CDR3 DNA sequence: TGTGCCAGCAGCATTACAGGGTTCGGGTACGAGCAGTACTTC. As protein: CASSITGFGYEQYF.

CDR3 nucleotides: TGTGCCAGCAGTCCCAGGGGGGTGAACACTGAAGCTTTCTTT. Its translation: CASSPRGVNTEAFF. The chain recombines TRBV6-5 with TRBJ1-1; the match to TRBD1 covers 7 bases. Germline-derived CDR1 and CDR2 are MNHEY and SVGAGI. The J segment lost 0 bases and the V segment lost 5 bases, leaving 3 bases of the junction unmatched. CDR3 length: 14 amino acids.

The CDR3 protein is CASSPDRSTDTQYF. The CDR3 DNA reads as TGTGCCAGCAGCCCAGACAGATCCACAGATACGCAGTATTTT. V is TRBV7-3 and J is TRBJ2-3, with D perhaps matching TRBD1 (5 bases). CDR3 length: 14 amino acids. Germline lookup yields CDR1 SGHTA and CDR2 FQGTGA. Trimming removed 5 bases at V and 2 bases at J, with 11 bases between.

The CDR3 sequence: CASSLEGAPQETQYF. For the CDR3, the DNA is TGCGCCAGCAGCTTGGAAGGGGCTCCCCAAGAGACCCAGTACTTC. The chain employs TRBV5-1 and TRBJ2-5; D might be TRBD1 (5 bases). V lost 0 bases to trimming and J lost 1 base, with 10 bases between them. Germline V gene sequence: CDR1 SGHRS, CDR2 YFSETQ. The CDR3 contains 15 residues. Full variable domain (rest looked up from reference TRBV5-1 and TRBJ2-5): KAGVTQTPRYLIKTRGQQVTLSCSPISGHRSVSWYQQTPGQGLQFLFEYFSETQRNKGNFPGRFSGRQFSNSRSEMNVSTLELGDSALYLCASSLEGAPQETQYFGPGTRLLVL.

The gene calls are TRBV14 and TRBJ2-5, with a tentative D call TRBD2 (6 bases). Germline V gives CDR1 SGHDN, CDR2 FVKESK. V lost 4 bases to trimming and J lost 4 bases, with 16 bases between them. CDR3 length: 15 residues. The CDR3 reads CASSLQKGGIETQYF. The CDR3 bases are TGTGCCAGCAGCCTACAAAAGGGAGGAATAGAGACCCAGTACTTC.

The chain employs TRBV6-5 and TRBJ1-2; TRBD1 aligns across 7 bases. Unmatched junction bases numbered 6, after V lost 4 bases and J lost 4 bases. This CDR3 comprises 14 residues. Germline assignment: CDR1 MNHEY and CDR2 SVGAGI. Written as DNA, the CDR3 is TGTGCCAGCAGTTCCTGGACAGGAAGCTATGGCTACACCTTC. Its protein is CASSSWTGSYGYTF.

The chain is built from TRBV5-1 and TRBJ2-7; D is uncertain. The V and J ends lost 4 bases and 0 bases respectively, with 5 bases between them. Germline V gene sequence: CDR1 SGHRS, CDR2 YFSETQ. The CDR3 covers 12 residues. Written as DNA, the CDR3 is TGCGCCAGCAGCCTTAACTCCTACGAGCAGTACTTC. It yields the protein CASSLNSYEQYF.

CDR3 amino acids: CASSVGSGGYNEQFF. For the CDR3, the DNA is TGTGCCAGCAGCGTAGGGTCAGGGGGCTACAATGAGCAGTTCTTC. The chain is built from TRBV9 and TRBJ2-1, with TRBD1 matching over 7 bases. J was trimmed by 3 bases and V by 0 bases; bases with no gene match: 3. There are 15 residues in the CDR3. CDR1 is SGDLS, CDR2 YYNGEE, per germline.

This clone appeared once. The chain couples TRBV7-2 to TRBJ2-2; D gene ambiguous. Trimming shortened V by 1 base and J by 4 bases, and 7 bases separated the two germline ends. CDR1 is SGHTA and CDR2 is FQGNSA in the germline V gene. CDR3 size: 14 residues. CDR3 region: CASSLVYTTGELFF. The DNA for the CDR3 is TGTGCCAGCAGCTTAGTATACACCACCGGGGAGCTGTTTTTT.

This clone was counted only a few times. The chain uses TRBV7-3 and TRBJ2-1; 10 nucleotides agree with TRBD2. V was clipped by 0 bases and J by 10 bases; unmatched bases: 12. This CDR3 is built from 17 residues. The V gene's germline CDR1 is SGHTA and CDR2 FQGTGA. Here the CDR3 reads CASSLTRQAGGQGEQFF. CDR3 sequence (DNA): TGTGCCAGCAGCTTAACTCGCCAAGCGGGGGGGCAGGGAGAGCAGTTCTTC. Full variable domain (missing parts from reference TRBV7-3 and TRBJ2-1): GAGVSQTPSNKVTEKGKYVELRCDPISGHTALYWYRQSLGQGPEFLIYFQGTGAADDSGLPNDRFFAVRPEGSVSTLKIQRTERGDSAVYLCASSLTRQAGGQGEQFFGPGTRLTVL.